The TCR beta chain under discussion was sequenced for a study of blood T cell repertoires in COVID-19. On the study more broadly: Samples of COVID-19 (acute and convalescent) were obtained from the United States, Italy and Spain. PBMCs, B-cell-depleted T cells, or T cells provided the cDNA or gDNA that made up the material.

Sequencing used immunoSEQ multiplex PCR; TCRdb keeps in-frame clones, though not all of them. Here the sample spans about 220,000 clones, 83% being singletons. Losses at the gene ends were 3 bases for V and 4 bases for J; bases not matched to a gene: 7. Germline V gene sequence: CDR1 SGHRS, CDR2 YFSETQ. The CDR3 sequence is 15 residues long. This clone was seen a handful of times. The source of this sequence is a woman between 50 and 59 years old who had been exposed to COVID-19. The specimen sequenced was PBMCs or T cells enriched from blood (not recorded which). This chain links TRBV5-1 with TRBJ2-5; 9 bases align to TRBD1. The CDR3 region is CASSSGQGYGETQYF. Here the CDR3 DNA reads TGCGCCAGCAGCTCGGGACAGGGTTATGGAGAGACCCAGTACTTC.